A selection of T cell receptor beta chains follows, all from one sample in a study of shared clonotypes between healthy human individuals. Sequenced by immunoSEQ multiplex PCR; TCRdb stores in-frame clones only, minus some. Here the sample spans about 2.4 million clones, approximately 93% being singletons. Source material: naive CD4+ T cells from PBMCs. These receptors originate from a man younger than 30 in good health. Some clones in this sample may be carry-over from other donors' samples. Both conserved end residues are part of each CDR3. A D gene is named only where the DNA matches it firmly. The size of a clone is reported for some rows only, either as once, few or many, or as a class for expanded clones.

TRBV2	-	TRBJ2-6	-	CASTPLEVFGANVLTF	TGTGCCAGTACCCCTTTAGAGGTCTTTGGGGCCAACGTCCTGACTTTC
TRBV9	-	TRBJ2-2	-	CASSAQPIYTGELFF	TGTGCCAGCAGCGCTCAACCCATTTACACCGGGGAGCTGTTTTTT
TRBV5-4	-	TRBJ2-1	TRBD1	CASSVAYRGQYNEQFF	TGTGCCAGCAGCGTTGCTTACAGGGGGCAATACAATGAGCAGTTCTTC
TRBV5-4	-	TRBJ2-5	-	CASSLEGSETQYF	TGTGCCAGCAGCTTGGAGGGGAGCGAGACCCAGTACTTC
TRBV25-1	-	TRBJ2-7	-	CASSELSAFEQYF	TGTGCCAGCAGTGAATTGTCGGCATTCGAGCAGTACTTC
TRBV18	-	TRBJ2-3	TRBD2	CASSPPRGAGGTDTQYF	TGTGCCAGCTCACCACCTCGCGGCGCGGGGGGCACAGATACGCAGTATTTT
TRBV11-3	-	TRBJ2-7	TRBD1	CASSSGTGNYEQYF	TGTGCCAGCAGCTCGGGGACAGGTAACTACGAGCAGTACTTC
TRBV27	-	TRBJ2-7	-	CASSLAPGPSYEQYF	TGTGCCAGCAGTTTGGCCCCCGGGCCTTCCTACGAGCAGTACTTC
TRBV7-2	few	TRBJ1-5	-	CASSRRGNQPQHF	TGTGCCAGCAGCCGGCGGGGGAATCAGCCCCAGCATTTT
TRBV10-3	-	TRBJ1-1	-	CAISESPREWNTEAFF	TGTGCCATCAGTGAGTCCCCCCGGGAATGGAACACTGAAGCTTTCTTT
TRBV7-9	once	TRBJ2-7	TRBD1	CASSTRDRGQRYYEQYF	TGTGCCAGCAGCACAAGGGACAGGGGGCAACGTTATTACGAGCAGTACTTC
TRBV2	-	TRBJ2-7	TRBD1	CASSYTGTGDEQYF	TGTGCCAGCAGCTATACCGGGACAGGGGACGAGCAGTACTTC
TRBV5-1	-	TRBJ2-3	-	CASSLGVSDTQYF	TGCGCCAGCAGCCTGGGGGTTTCAGATACGCAGTATTTT
TRBV28	-	TRBJ2-7	-	CASTPPGTPSYEQYF	TGTGCCAGCACCCCTCCGGGGACGCCCTCCTACGAGCAGTACTTC
TRBV7-2	-	TRBJ1-3	-	CASSFQTGRTGNTIYF	TGTGCCAGCAGCTTTCAAACAGGGAGAACTGGAAACACCATATATTTT
TRBV18	-	TRBJ2-5	-	CASSPTGAETQYF	TGTGCCAGCTCGCCGACGGGCGCGGAGACCCAGTACTTC
TRBV9	-	TRBJ2-7	TRBD1	CASSPRQGDSYEQYF	TGTGCCAGCAGCCCAAGACAGGGGGACTCCTACGAGCAGTACTTC
TRBV7-2	-	TRBJ2-7	-	CASSGGVYEQYF	TGTGCCAGCAGCGGGGGAGTCTACGAGCAGTACTTC
TRBV1	-	TRBJ2-6	-	CTSRTLEGQITSGSSGANVLTF	TGCACCAGCAGGACCCTTGAGGGACAAATTACTAGCGGGAGCTCAGGGGCCAACGTCCTGACTTTC
TRBV5-1	-	TRBJ2-3	TRBD2	CASRGLAGLGDTQYF	TGCGCCAGCAGAGGTCTAGCGGGATTAGGAGATACGCAGTATTTT
TRBV28	-	TRBJ2-7	TRBD2	CASSRTSGRGEQYF	TGTGCCAGCAGTCGGACTAGCGGGAGAGGGGAGCAGTACTTC
TRBV7-9	-	TRBJ1-3	-	CASSRGSGNTIYF	TGTGCCAGCAGCCGAGGGTCTGGAAACACCATATATTTT
TRBV19	once	TRBJ1-1	-	CASSIPGGRGYTEAFF	TGTGCCAGTAGTATCCCCGGTGGCAGGGGATACACTGAAGCTTTCTTT
TRBV4-3	-	TRBJ2-5	TRBD2	CASSQEAGPSAQYF	TGCGCCAGCAGCCAAGAAGCGGGGCCTAGTGCCCAGTACTTC
TRBV11-3	-	TRBJ2-7	-	CASSLRGGPGYEQYF	TGTGCCAGCAGCCTGAGGGGAGGCCCTGGATACGAGCAGTACTTC
TRBV5-4	-	TRBJ2-7	TRBD2	CASSLELAVVAGTYEQYF	TGTGCCAGCAGCTTGGAATTGGCGGTAGTAGCGGGGACCTACGAGCAGTACTTC
TRBV28	-	TRBJ1-5	-	CASSSTSGLNQPQHF	TGTGCCAGCAGTTCGACTTCTGGCCTCAATCAGCCCCAGCATTTT
TRBV28	-	TRBJ2-7	-	CASSDRSYEQYF	TGTGCCAGCAGCGACAGATCCTACGAGCAGTACTTC
TRBV7-2	-	TRBJ2-2	-	CASSFGGTKLRELFF	TGTGCCAGCAGCTTCGGGGGGACAAAGCTCAGGGAGCTGTTTTTT
TRBV28	-	TRBJ2-4	-	CASSLFSAEQNIQYF	TGTGCCAGCAGTTTATTCTCGGCAGAACAAAACATTCAGTACTTC
TRBV6-6	-	TRBJ2-7	TRBD1	CASRSSGGSGEQYF	TGTGCCAGCAGGTCCTCAGGGGGATCGGGCGAGCAGTACTTC
TRBV28	-	TRBJ1-2	-	CASAPGGGTNYGYTF	TGTGCCAGCGCCCCTGGGGGGGGAACGAACTATGGCTACACCTTC
TRBV4-3	-	TRBJ2-1	TRBD2	CASSQGGGLVRSGQFF	TGCGCCAGCAGCCAAGGGGGAGGGCTAGTAAGATCGGGGCAGTTCTTC
TRBV4-1	-	TRBJ2-3	TRBD1	CASSTRDRGPTDTQYF	TGCGCCAGCAGCACCCGGGACAGGGGGCCCACAGATACGCAGTATTTT
TRBV19	-	TRBJ2-7	TRBD2	CASSIVASGSTYEQYF	TGTGCCAGTAGTATCGTTGCTAGCGGGAGCACGTACGAGCAGTACTTC
TRBV28	-	TRBJ2-7	-	CASSPGGASGTYEQYF	TGTGCCAGCAGTCCGGGGGGCGCTAGCGGAACCTACGAGCAGTACTTC
TRBV7-9	once	TRBJ1-1	TRBD1	CASSLETGSEAFF	TGTGCCAGCAGCTTAGAGACAGGGAGTGAAGCTTTCTTT
TRBV4-2	-	TRBJ2-7	-	CASSQSEYEQYF	TGTGCCAGCAGCCAATCGGAATACGAGCAGTACTTC
TRBV6-5	-	TRBJ2-7	TRBD1	CASSYIGDRAYEQYF	TGTGCCAGCAGTTACATCGGGGACAGAGCCTACGAGCAGTACTTC
TRBV11-2	-	TRBJ2-3	-	CASSLRTSASTDTQYF	TGTGCCAGCAGCTTAAGGACATCCGCTAGCACAGATACGCAGTATTTT
TRBV6-5	-	TRBJ1-2	-	CASSSPYGYTF	TGTGCCAGCAGTTCCCCTTATGGCTACACCTTC
TRBV7-3	-	TRBJ2-1	-	CASSRGEQARNEQFF	TGTGCCAGCAGTAGGGGGGAGCAGGCCCGCAATGAGCAGTTCTTC
TRBV6-1	-	TRBJ1-3	TRBD1	CASSTGGSAGNTIYF	TGTGCCAGCAGTACAGGGGGCTCCGCTGGAAACACCATATATTTT
TRBV5-6	-	TRBJ2-4	-	CASSLALGSIQYF	TGTGCCAGCAGCTTGGCCTTAGGGAGCATTCAGTACTTC
TRBV28	-	TRBJ1-3	-	CATITSRSGNTIYF	TGTGCCACAATAACATCTCGCTCTGGAAACACCATATATTTT
TRBV5-1	-	TRBJ2-7	TRBD2	CASSLGLAGESEQYF	TGCGCCAGCAGCTTGGGGCTAGCGGGAGAGTCCGAGCAGTACTTC
TRBV6-1	-	TRBJ2-5	-	CASRAGQTQETQYF	TGTGCCAGCAGGGCCGGACAGACCCAAGAGACCCAGTACTTC
TRBV4-1	-	TRBJ1-4	-	CASRPPGANNEKLFF	TGCGCCAGCAGGCCACCGGGAGCTAATAATGAAAAACTGTTTTTT
TRBV28	-	TRBJ1-3	-	CASSPRDGYLAIYF	TGTGCCAGCAGCCCTCGGGACGGTTACCTTGCCATATATTTT
TRBV5-1	once	TRBJ2-2	TRBD1	CASSTWTGVGTGELFF	TGCGCCAGCAGCACCTGGACAGGGGTCGGCACCGGGGAGCTGTTTTTT
TRBV25-1	-	TRBJ2-1	-	CASTLGSYNEQFF	TGTGCCAGCACCCTGGGGTCCTACAATGAGCAGTTCTTC
TRBV28	-	TRBJ1-6	TRBD1	CASSLQGAGYSPLHF	TGTGCCAGCAGTCTACAGGGGGCTGGGTATTCACCCCTCCACTTT
TRBV4-1	-	TRBJ2-1	-	CASSQIRGGSSYNEQFF	TGCGCCAGCAGCCAAATAAGGGGCGGAAGCTCCTACAATGAGCAGTTCTTC
TRBV27	once	TRBJ1-5	-	CASSSTWLDQPQHF	TGTGCCAGCAGTAGCACATGGTTAGATCAGCCCCAGCATTTT
TRBV23-1	-	TRBJ1-5	-	CASSLRHGPFNQPQHF	TGCGCCAGCAGTCTAAGACATGGACCGTTCAATCAGCCCCAGCATTTT
TRBV18	-	TRBJ1-5	-	CASSPTDQGPQHF	TGTGCCAGCTCACCGACTGATCAGGGGCCCCAGCATTTT
TRBV5-1	-	TRBJ2-1	TRBD1	CASSGGQGLGEQFF	TGCGCCAGCAGCGGAGGACAGGGTTTGGGTGAGCAGTTCTTC